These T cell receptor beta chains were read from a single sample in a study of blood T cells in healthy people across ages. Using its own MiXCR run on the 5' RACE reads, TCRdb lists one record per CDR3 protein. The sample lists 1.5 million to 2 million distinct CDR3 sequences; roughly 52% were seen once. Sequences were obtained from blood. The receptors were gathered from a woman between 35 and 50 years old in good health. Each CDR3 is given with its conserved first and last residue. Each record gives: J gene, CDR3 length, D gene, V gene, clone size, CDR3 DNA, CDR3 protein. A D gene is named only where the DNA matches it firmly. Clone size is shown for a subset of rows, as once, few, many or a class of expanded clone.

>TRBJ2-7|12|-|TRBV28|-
TGTGCCAGCAGTTCTTACAGGGACGAGCAGTACTTC
CASSSYRDEQYF
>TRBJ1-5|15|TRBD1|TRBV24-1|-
TGTGCCACCAGTGAAGCCGGGACAGGGGGCCAGCCCCAGCATTTT
CATSEAGTGGQPQHF
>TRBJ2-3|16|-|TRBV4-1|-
TGCGCCAGCAGCCAAGATCAGGGGACGACACGGGGTACGCAGTATTTT
CASSQDQGTTRGTQYF
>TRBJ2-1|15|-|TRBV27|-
TGTGCCAGCAGTTTATACAGGGGGGGTGACAATGAGCAGTTCTTC
CASSLYRGGDNEQFF
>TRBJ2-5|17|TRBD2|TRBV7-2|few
TGTGCCAGCAGCTTAGCGGGACTAGCGGGGGGGCCAAAGACCCAGTACTTC
CASSLAGLAGGPKTQYF
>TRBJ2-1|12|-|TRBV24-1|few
TGTGCCACCAGTGACGCCAGTTTTGAGCAGTTCTTC
CATSDASFEQFF
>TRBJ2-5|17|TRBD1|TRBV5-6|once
TGTGCCAGCAGCCTAATAATACGGACAGGGAAGGAAGAGACCCAGTACTTC
CASSLIIRTGKEETQYF
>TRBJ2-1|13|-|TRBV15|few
TGTGCCACCAGCAGAGATCTTGGGGCAGAGCAGTTCTTC
CATSRDLGAEQFF
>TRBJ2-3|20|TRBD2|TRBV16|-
TGTGCCAGCAGCCAATTAGGGCTAGCGGGCCCCAGCGGGATCACAGATACGCAGTATTTT
CASSQLGLAGPSGITDTQYF
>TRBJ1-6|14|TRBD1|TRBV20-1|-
TGCAGTGCTGTCGACAGGGTGACTCATTCACCCCTCCACTTT
CSAVDRVTHSPLHF
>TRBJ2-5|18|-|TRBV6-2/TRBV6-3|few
TGTGCCAGCAGTTACTCGAATCCGCCGGGAGCCCCCCCAGAGACCCAGTACTTC
CASSYSNPPGAPPETQYF
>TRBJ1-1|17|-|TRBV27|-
TGTGCCAGCAGTTTCTATCCCGGAACAGTCCCGAACACTGAAGCTTTCTTT
CASSFYPGTVPNTEAFF
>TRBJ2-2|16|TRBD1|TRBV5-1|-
TGCGCCAGCAGCCCCTCCGGGACAGGGTTGCCCGGGGAGCTGTTTTTT
CASSPSGTGLPGELFF
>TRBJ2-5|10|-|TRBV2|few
TGTGCCAGTCTGAGATGGACCCAGTACTTC
CASLRWTQYF
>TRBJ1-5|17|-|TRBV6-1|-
TGTGCCAGCAGTGAAGCCGGAGCTCCTGGCAGCAATCAGCCCCAGCATTTT
CASSEAGAPGSNQPQHF
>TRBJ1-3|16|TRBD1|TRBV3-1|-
TGTGCCAGCAGCGCTCGACAGGGAGTTTTACCCAACACCATATATTTT
CASSARQGVLPNTIYF
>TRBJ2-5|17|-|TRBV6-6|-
TGTGCCAGCAGTTATGCGATGGCAGCCTATAGTGGGGAGACCCAGTACTTC
CASSYAMAAYSGETQYF
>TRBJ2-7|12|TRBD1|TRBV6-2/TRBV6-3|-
TGTACCACCCAGGACAGGCCCTACGAGCAGTACTTC
CTTQDRPYEQYF
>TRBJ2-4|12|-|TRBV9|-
TGTGCCAGCAGCGTGGACGTGAACATTCAGTACTTC
CASSVDVNIQYF
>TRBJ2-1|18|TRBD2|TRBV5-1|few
TGCGCCAGCAGCCTGGAGGGACTAGCGGGGAACTCCTACAATGAGCAGTTCTTC
CASSLEGLAGNSYNEQFF
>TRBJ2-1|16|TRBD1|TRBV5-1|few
TGCGCCAGCAGCCCGGACAGGTCTTCAACCTACAATGAGCAGTTCTTC
CASSPDRSSTYNEQFF
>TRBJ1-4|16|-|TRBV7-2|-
TGTGCCAGCAGTGAACCCGACTACTCCCAAAGGGAAAAACTGTTTTTT
CASSEPDYSQREKLFF
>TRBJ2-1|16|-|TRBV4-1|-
TGCGCCAGCACCCACGCCGCGGGGCAGGTCTACAATGAGCAGTTCTTC
CASTHAAGQVYNEQFF
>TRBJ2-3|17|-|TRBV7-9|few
TGTGCCAGCAGCGCTTATATAGGGACTGCTAGCACAGATACGCAGTATTTT
CASSAYIGTASTDTQYF
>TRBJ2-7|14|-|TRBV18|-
TGTGCCAGCTCAACACAGGCCCAAAGTATGGTTCAGTACTTC
CASSTQAQSMVQYF
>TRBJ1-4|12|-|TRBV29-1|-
TGCAGCGTTCGGGCGTCACGGGGGAAACTGTTTTTT
CSVRASRGKLFF
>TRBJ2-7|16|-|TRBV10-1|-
TGCGCCAGCAGTGAGTCGGGACCACCCCAGGTCCACGAGCAGTACTTC
CASSESGPPQVHEQYF
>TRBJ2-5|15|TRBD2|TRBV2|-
TGTGCCAGCAATTACGGGCGGGGGATGGAAGAGACCCAGTACTTC
CASNYGRGMEETQYF
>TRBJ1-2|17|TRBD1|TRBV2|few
TGTGCCAGCAGTGAAGGAGACAGGGGGCGCGGAGGCTATGGCTACACCTTC
CASSEGDRGRGGYGYTF
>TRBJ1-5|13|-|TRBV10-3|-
TGTGCCACGGCTGGGACGGGCAATCAGCCCCAGCATTTT
CATAGTGNQPQHF
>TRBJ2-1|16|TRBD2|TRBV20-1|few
TGCAGTGCTAGAACCGCTAGCGGGGGGGCGGTAAATGAGCAGTTCTTC
CSARTASGGAVNEQFF
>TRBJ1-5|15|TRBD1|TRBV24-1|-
TGTGCCACCAGTGACCGCGGACAGGTCAATCAGCCCCAGCATTTT
CATSDRGQVNQPQHF
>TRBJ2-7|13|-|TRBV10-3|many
TGTGCCATCAGTGAGGTCAGCTACTACGAGCAGTACTTC
CAISEVSYYEQYF
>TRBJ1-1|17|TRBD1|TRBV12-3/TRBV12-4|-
TGTGCCAGCAGTTTATCATCCAGGGGGCACGCGAGCACTGAAGCTTTCTTT
CASSLSSRGHASTEAFF
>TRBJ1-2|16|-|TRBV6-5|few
TGTGCCAGCAGAACCCCTGCCGCGGACAGTTATCGAGGCTACACCTTC
CASRTPAADSYRGYTF
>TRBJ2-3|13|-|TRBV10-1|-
TGCGCCAGCAACCCGACTAGCACAGATACGCAGTATTTT
CASNPTSTDTQYF
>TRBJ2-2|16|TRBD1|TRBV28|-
TGTGCCAGCAGTCCCTCGGACAGGGGGGGTACCGGGGAGCTGTTTTTT
CASSPSDRGGTGELFF
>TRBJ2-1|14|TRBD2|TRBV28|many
TGTGCCAGCGCCTCTAGCGGGGGGGCCAATGAGCAGTTCTTC
CASASSGGANEQFF
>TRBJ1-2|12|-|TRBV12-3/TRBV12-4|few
TGTGCCAGCAGTTTGGCCGAGGAAGGCTACACCTTC
CASSLAEEGYTF
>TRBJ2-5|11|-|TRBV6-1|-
TGTGCCAGCAGTGTTTTACAGGAGCAGTACTTC
CASSVLQEQYF
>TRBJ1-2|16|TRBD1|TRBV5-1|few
TGCGCCAGCAGCCTCAAAACCGAGACAGGGAACTATGGCTACACCTTC
CASSLKTETGNYGYTF
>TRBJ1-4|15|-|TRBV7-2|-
TGTGCCAGCAGCTCCCGACGGGGTCCCGTGGAAGAACTGTTTTTT
CASSSRRGPVEELFF
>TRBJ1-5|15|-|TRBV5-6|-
TGTGCCAGCAGCCTCGGCCCGCAGGAGGGTCAGCCCCAGCATTTT
CASSLGPQEGQPQHF
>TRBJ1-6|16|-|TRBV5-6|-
TGTGCCAGCAGCACCGGGGCCTACAACTATAATTCACCCCTCCACTTT
CASSTGAYNYNSPLHF
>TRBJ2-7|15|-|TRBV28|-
TGTGCCAGCAGTTCGACAGGTACTGGGCACTACGAGCAGTACTTC
CASSSTGTGHYEQYF
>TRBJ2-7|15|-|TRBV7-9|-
TGTGCCAGCAGCTTAGGTGGTCGGACCCCCTACGAGCAGTACTTC
CASSLGGRTPYEQYF
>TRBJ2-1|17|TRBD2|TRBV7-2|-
TGTGCCAGCAGCTTAGTCCCCATGGGCGGGGGGGCCGGTGAGCAGTTCTTC
CASSLVPMGGGAGEQFF